The TCR beta chain described here comes from a study of cytomegalovirus exposure and HLA in healthy donors (dated by TCRdb to about 2017). Concerning the study at large: In an earlier analysis of 587 of the donors, 276 Gb of sequence data and 90 million to 120 million unique TCR beta sequences from about 190 million T cells were reported. Approximately 330 gigabases of sequencing data and about 92 million unique TCR sequences made up an early release that covered over 550 HLA-typed donors. The genetic ancestry cluster associated with self-reported Caucasian donors included 65% to 90% of the roughly 360 genotyped donors. The study was designed to test whether signatures of past pathogen exposure could be identified by cataloging public T cell receptors. The T cell repertoires of some 700 subjects were profiled by immunosequencing and related to cytomegalovirus serostatus. A separate validation cohort of approximately 120 different subjects was used in addition to the roughly 670-subject first cohort. The study combined high-throughput TCR immunosequencing, statistical association of individual TCRs with disease status, and machine learning to predict cytomegalovirus infection status. A later analysis re-examined previously published TCR beta repertoires from around 670 donors and added high-resolution HLA genotyping to investigate patterns of TCR occurrence. In the later analysis, no new phenotypic data were used to find candidate immune exposures; instead, reliance was placed on TCR beta sequences and their occurrence across donors. In an earlier analysis of roughly 540 of the donors, high-throughput TCR beta sequencing was used to judge whether each TCR beta V gene segment behaved as functional or pseudogenic. Donor age, sex, ethnicity and CMV serostatus were collected together with the repertoire data. A later genetic analysis used genome-wide SNP genotypes for 398 of the 666 donors, treating that subset as a discovery cohort. All discovery cohort repertoires had been generated on a single sequencing platform. Class I and class II HLA loci were covered by the typing at four-digit resolution. The number of donors typed differed by locus, with roughly 620-630 for A, B, C, DRB1 and DQB1, 522 for DQA1, 600 to 610 for DPA1, and some 440 for DPB1. A few DR-DQ haplotypes were handled as single units for association and clustering because linkage in the cohort was strong. Across some 400 genotyped donors of the cohort, an average of about 240,000 unique TCR beta nucleotide sequences per donor were sequenced, and approximately 17% of those sequences were non-productive. Overall study outcomes, separate from this receptor: Linkage disequilibrium might explain the correlated functional status among segregating V segments, but an unknown experimental factor could not be excluded. According to a later analysis, TCR association rates differed among HLA loci, with DRB1 alleles showing the most associated TCRs and HLA-C alleles showing the fewest. Sequencing depth was assumed to be roughly uniform across donors in the presence/absence analyses, though that assumption may not hold. In a later analysis, several top co-occurrence clusters were reported to appear linked to parvovirus B19, influenza, CMV and Epstein-Barr virus. In a later genetic analysis, fewer N-insertions in productive TCRs were reported among donors in an Asian-associated ancestry cluster than the approximately 630-donor mean. Strong co-occurrence of HLA alleles, especially DR and DQ, made assigning TCR associations to individual alleles difficult. Some IMGT-functional V segments, including TRBV6-2 and TRBV6-3, could not be distinguished by the 87-base-pair reads and were therefore excluded. A later analysis found that HLA-associated TCR beta chains were more clonally expanded and had lower generation probabilities than equally common non-associated chains. At a false discovery rate of 0.05, a later analysis linked some 18,000 TCR beta sequences to specific HLA alleles. In the study, 150 to 200 TCR beta chains were listed as associated with cytomegalovirus. A cluster of highly shared sequence variants was judged likely to represent a technical artifact of the sequencing pipeline. In a later genetic analysis, a missense DCLRE1C variant was associated with V-gene and J-gene trimming of TCR beta chains, and the association was replicated in an independent cohort. The cohort was sequenced for TCR beta chains only, and without alpha or paired-chain data the features that could be detected were limited. Broadly in line with IMGT annotations, most TCR beta V segments showed up in productive rearrangements about 87% or about 30% of the time in an earlier analysis of roughly 590 of the donors. For the cohort, immune exposure information was limited to CMV serostatus. In both the original and validation cohorts, the classifier was reported to diagnose cytomegalovirus status with high specificity and sensitivity. Because counts were too low, 15 to 20 rarely observed V segments, including chromosome 9 orphons, were left out of the earlier analysis of 587 of the donors. A further reported finding was that TCR beta sequences accurately predicted the HLA-A and HLA-B alleles for most subjects in the first cohort. In vitro tests confirmed that a few of the cytomegalovirus-associated TCR beta chains recognize cytomegalovirus antigens. Most TCR sequences were seen in very few donors, while some public TCRs were found in many individuals. According to the authors, the approach could potentially be generalized to other disease states and immunological phenotypes. According to a later analysis, most CMV-associated TCR beta chains appeared to be HLA-restricted, and the HLA associations seemed to be driven largely by CMV exposure. Because HLA typing was unavailable for some donors at each locus, only the typed subset was used in association tests.

The cohort comprised 670 or so healthy bone marrow donors. At the time of sampling, all cohort members were nominally healthy, though unrecorded immune exposures were likely present. The donor was CMV seronegative and belonged to the group of roughly 330 seronegative cohort members. A peripheral blood sample was collected from each donor, and TCR beta sequencing was performed on peripheral blood mononuclear cells. The Qiagen DNeasy Blood Extraction Kit was used to extract genomic DNA from the blood cell samples. Receptors were amplified or captured by the immunoSEQ multiplex PCR assay. A mixture of 60 forward primers for TCR Vbeta segments and 13 reverse primers for TCR Jbeta segments was used in the multiplex PCR. A multiplex PCR assay on genomic DNA amplified the CDR3 region of rearranged TCR beta genes. Amplified TCR beta libraries were sequenced as 87-base-pair reads on the Illumina HiSeq System. The original pipeline was this. A later analysis counted tens of millions of unique TCR beta chains across the 650 to 800 repertoires, and 9.5 million to 11 million of these chains were shared by at least two donors. A nearest-neighbor algorithm error-corrected the raw reads and collapsed the reads into unique sequences, merging closely related sequences to remove PCR and sequencing errors. Alignment of CDR3 sequences to IMGT reference sequences was used to assign V, D and J gene segments. For a sequence to be retained, a match of at least six nucleotides was required to both a V gene segment and a J gene segment. A rearrangement counted as productive if the CDR3 had no stop codons and remained in frame with V and J, and every other rearrangement counted as non-productive. CDR3 was defined according to IMGT convention as the region running from the second conserved V-encoded cysteine to the conserved J-encoded phenylalanine. The earlier analysis of about 560 of the donors excluded any sequence lacking an unambiguous match to a single V gene segment. An earlier analysis of 500 to 700 of the donors classified V segments as functional when productive rearrangements were above 56.7% and as segregating when the standard deviation between donors was above 5%. A statistical classification framework was built to diagnose cytomegalovirus status from the catalog of TCR beta chain sequences. In a later analysis, V and J genes were assigned by comparing TCR nucleotide sequences against IMGT/GENE-DB human TR gene sequences. Using the TCRdist pipeline, a later analysis assigned CDR3 sequences along with most-parsimonious VDJ recombination scenarios. A later analysis defined each TCR beta chain by its CDR3 amino acid sequence plus V-gene family, and excluded reads lacking a unique V-gene family. A later analysis removed roughly 590 highly shared, low-generation-probability nucleotide sequences to deal with suspected cross-contamination and a sequencing artifact. In a later analysis, a clonal expansion index was calculated for each public chain from normalized within-repertoire ranks of inferred template counts. In a later analysis, generation probabilities were computed using a VDJ recombination model fitted to out-of-frame rearrangements, and the results were checked against IGoR. A later analysis scored TCR-TCR, TCR-HLA and TCR-CMV co-occurrence with hypergeometric tests, applying a repertoire-size bias correction to TCR pairs. False discovery rates were estimated in a later analysis by permuting HLA or CMV assignments 20 times. In a later analysis, co-occurring TCRs were grouped using DBSCAN, with TCRdist sequence similarity added in when clustering inside HLA-allele-positive subsets. Co-occurrence clustering excluded repertoires with fewer than 30,000 or more than 120,000 public chains, plus five with anomalous nucleotide sharing. The table comes from immuneACCESS by way of TCRdb, which keeps in-frame sequences with V and J called. Part of the clones is missing from these tables; in studies checked, under half for an unresolved V gene and the rest for unknown reasons. The V and J calls and clone size come from that table; D and trimming were worked out from the DNA. The sample table on file contains about 120,000 clones. The top ten hold around 4% of the sample.

CDR1 and CDR2 (SGHVS, FQNEAQ) derive from the germline V gene. The CDR3 spans 14 residues, from the cysteine through the phenylalanine. The entry retains the CDR3 DNA only, 42 bases that are in frame from base 1. The V and J ends are trimmed by 4 bases and 3 bases, leaving 12 bases between them. With regard to this clone: It lacks a known antigen.

The receptor was derived from a man aged 18 to 35 in good health and CMV-seronegative. What was sequenced was PBMCs. The rearranged chain carries TRBV7-8 and TRBJ1-1; possibly the D gene is TRBD1, per 5 matching bases. The CDR3 here reads CASSSFQGYTEAFF. In nucleotide form, the sequence is TGTGCCAGCAGCTCTTTCCAGGGTTACACTGAAGCTTTCTTT.